Listed below are T cell receptor beta chains from one sample, sequenced in a study of T cells in Graves' hyperthyroidism and ophthalmopathy. TCRdb itself ran the multiplex PCR reads through MiXCR, one entry per CDR3 protein. This sample has hundreds of thousands of distinct CDR3 sequences; 20% to 25% occur once, and the top ten carry 50% to 75%. Sequenced: blood. The origin of the receptors is a man aged 25 to 45 with Graves' ophthalmopathy. CDR3s include the opening cysteine and the closing phenylalanine or tryptophan. The order of the fields is V gene, clone size, J gene, D gene, CDR3 DNA, CDR3 protein. D genes are given only for firm matches. Only part of the rows carry a size: once, few, many, or a class if the clone is expanded.

TRBV12-3/TRBV12-4	-	TRBJ2-1	TRBD2	TGTGCCAGCAGGCCGACTAGCGGGGGGGTGAATGAGCAGTTCTTC	CASRPTSGGVNEQFF
TRBV5-1	few	TRBJ2-6	-	TGCGCCAGCAGCTTACGAACTTCCGGGCAGACAGCTTACTCTGGGGCCAACGTCCTGACTTTC	CASSLRTSGQTAYSGANVLTF
TRBV20-1	few	TRBJ2-7	TRBD2	TGCAGTGCTAGAGAGGGTGGGAGGGCCAGCAAGCAGTACTTC	CSAREGGRASKQYF
TRBV5-1	few	TRBJ1-1	-	TGCGCCAGCAGCCCACGAGCCGGGACTGAAGCTTTCTTT	CASSPRAGTEAFF
TRBV19	-	TRBJ1-1	TRBD1	TGTGCCAGTAGTATTTTTAGGGACAGGAACACTGAAGCTTTCTTT	CASSIFRDRNTEAFF
TRBV11-2	many	TRBJ2-1	-	TGTGCCAGCAGCGGGGTTGGTTCCGAGCAGTTCTTC	CASSGVGSEQFF
TRBV28	few	TRBJ1-2	-	TGTGCCAGCAGACGGGGGGGCTATGGCTACACCTTC	CASRRGGYGYTF
TRBV24-1	few	TRBJ2-2	TRBD2	TGTGCCACCAGTCCGCGACTAGCGGCCACCGGGGAGCTGTTTTTT	CATSPRLAATGELFF
TRBV6-1	many	TRBJ1-1	-	TGTGCCAGCAGTGAAAAACCTCCGACAGCACTGTCTCTGAACACTGAAGCTTTCTTT	CASSEKPPTALSLNTEAFF
TRBV7-3	few	TRBJ2-5	-	TGTGCCAGCAGCCCCTTCCTAGGGAGGCAAGAGACCCAGTACTTC	CASSPFLGRQETQYF
TRBV20-1	few	TRBJ2-3	-	TGCAGTGCCGGTAGGGAGATCACAGATACGCAGTATTTT	CSAGREITDTQYF
TRBV14	-	TRBJ2-7	-	TGTGCCAGCAGCCAAGATGGGCGGACGAGGCAGTACTTC	CASSQDGRTRQYF
TRBV29-1	-	TRBJ1-4	-	TGCAGCGTTGGAAGTAATGAAAAACTGTTTTTT	CSVGSNEKLFF
TRBV5-1	many	TRBJ1-1	-	TGCGCCAGCAGCTTGCTGGGGAACACTGAAGCTTTCTTT	CASSLLGNTEAFF
TRBV6-1	few	TRBJ2-3	-	TGTGCCAGCAGGGCGGGACAGAAAAGCACAGATACGCAGTATTTT	CASRAGQKSTDTQYF
TRBV5-1	few	TRBJ2-2	TRBD1	TGCGCCAGCAGCTTGGTGCAGGGGGCGAACGGGGAGCTGTTTTTT	CASSLVQGANGELFF
TRBV28	many	TRBJ2-1	-	TGTGCCAGCAGTTTATCCGGGAGTAAGTTTGTTGAGCAGTTCTTC	CASSLSGSKFVEQFF